The source of this TCR beta chain is a study of spatial heterogeneity in lung cancer. As for the study in general: Patients with untreated early-stage non-small cell lung cancer, numbering around 71, were the donors. The follow-up PBMC samples were sequenced whenever they were available. The median time to follow-up was approximately 23 months after resection.

Described time point: blood at routine non-recurrence follow-up after resection. In each case, whole RNA from tumor, nontumor lung or frozen PBMC was sequenced unsorted. Unmatched junction bases numbered 4, after V lost 8 bases and J lost 5 bases. Germline V gene lookup returns CDR1 LNHDA and CDR2 SQIVND (reference sequence). This CDR3 spans 14 amino acids. TCRdb analysed the 5' RACE reads with MiXCR anew, one entry per CDR3 protein. Of under 20,000 distinct CDR3 sequences detected, 10% appear once; the ten largest clones hold roughly a third. This clonotype was counted at least ten times. This clonotype was obtained from a female donor with early-stage non-small cell lung cancer. The chain has TRBV19 and TRBJ2-2; 11 bases fit TRBD1. The sequences come from PBMCs, collected at follow-up. CDR3 nucleotide sequence: TGTGCCAGTCTGGACAGGGGGCTAACCGGGGAGCTGTTTTTT. Translation: CASLDRGLTGELFF.